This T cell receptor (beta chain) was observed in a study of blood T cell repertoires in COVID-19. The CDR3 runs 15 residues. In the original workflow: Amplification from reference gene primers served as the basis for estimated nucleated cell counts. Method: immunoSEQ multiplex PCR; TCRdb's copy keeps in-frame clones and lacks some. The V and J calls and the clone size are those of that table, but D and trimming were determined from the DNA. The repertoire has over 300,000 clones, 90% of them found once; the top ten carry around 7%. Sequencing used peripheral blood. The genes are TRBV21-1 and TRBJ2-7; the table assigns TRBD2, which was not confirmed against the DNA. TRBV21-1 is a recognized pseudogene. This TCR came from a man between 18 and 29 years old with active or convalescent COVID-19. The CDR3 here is CASSTGLAGVREQYF. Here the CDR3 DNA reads TGTGCCAGCAGCACTGGACTAGCGGGAGTCCGAGAGCAGTACTTC.